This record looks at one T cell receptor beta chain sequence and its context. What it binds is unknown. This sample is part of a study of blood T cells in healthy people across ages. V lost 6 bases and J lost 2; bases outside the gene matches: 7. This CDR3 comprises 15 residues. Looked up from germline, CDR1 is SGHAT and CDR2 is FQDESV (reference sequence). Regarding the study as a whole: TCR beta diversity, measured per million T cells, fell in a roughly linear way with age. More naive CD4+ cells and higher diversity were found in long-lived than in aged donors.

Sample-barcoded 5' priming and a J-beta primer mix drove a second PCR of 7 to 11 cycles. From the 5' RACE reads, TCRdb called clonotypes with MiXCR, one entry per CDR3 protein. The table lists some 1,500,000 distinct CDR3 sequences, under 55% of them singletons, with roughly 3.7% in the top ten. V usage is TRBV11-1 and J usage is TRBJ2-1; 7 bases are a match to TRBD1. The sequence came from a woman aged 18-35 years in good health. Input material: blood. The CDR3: CASRTGTATYNEQFF. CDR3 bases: TGTGCCAGCAGAACCGGGACAGCTACCTACAATGAGCAGTTCTTC.